The table lists the clone carrying this TCR beta chain with many counts. The target antigen is unknown. This record belongs to a study of T cell repertoires in cytomegalovirus infection. Study-level background: Evidence of both CMV infection and a matching HLA type came from public TCR beta signatures.

TCRdb independently ran MiXCR on the reads; one entry per CDR3 protein. The sample records more than 45,000 distinct CDR3 sequences, roughly 32% being singletons. The study's findings and limits: Dominant in the ex vivo response were TCR beta clonotypes restricted by HLA-C and specific for CMV. Summed public TCR beta family frequency identified CMV carriers bearing the relevant HLA.

V was trimmed by 1 base and J by 8 bases, leaving 9 bases between them. The germline gives CDR1 SGHTA, CDR2 FQGNSA. This CDR3 region has 13 residues. The source material was PBMCs, sequenced either directly or after in vitro stimulation (not recorded which). This chain joins TRBV7-2 and TRBJ2-1, with D hard to call. The origin of this receptor is a human donor in good health (CMV status not recorded). Some clones in this sample may be carry-over from other donors' samples. Here the CDR3 DNA reads TGTGCCAGCAGCTTAGAAGTTGCGGATGAGCAGTTCTTC. Translation gives CASSLEVADEQFF.